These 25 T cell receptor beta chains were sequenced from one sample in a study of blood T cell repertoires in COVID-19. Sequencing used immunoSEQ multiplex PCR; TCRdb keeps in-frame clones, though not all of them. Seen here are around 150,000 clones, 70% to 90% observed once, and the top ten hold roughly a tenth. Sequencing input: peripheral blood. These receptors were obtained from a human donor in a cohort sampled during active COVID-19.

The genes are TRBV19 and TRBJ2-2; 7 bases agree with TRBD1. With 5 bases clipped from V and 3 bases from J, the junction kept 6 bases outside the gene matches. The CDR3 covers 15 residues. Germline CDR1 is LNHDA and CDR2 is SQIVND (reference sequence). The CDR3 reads CASSLQGFDTGELFF. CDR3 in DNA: TGTGCCAGTAGTTTACAGGGGTTTGACACCGGGGAGCTGTTTTTT.

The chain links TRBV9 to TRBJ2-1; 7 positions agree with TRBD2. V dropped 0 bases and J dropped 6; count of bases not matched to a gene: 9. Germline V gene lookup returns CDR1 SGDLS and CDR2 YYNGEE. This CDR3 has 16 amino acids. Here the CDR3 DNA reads TGTGCCAGCAGCGTAGAGGGCGGGAGCCTGGGCAATGAGCAGTTCTTC. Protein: CASSVEGGSLGNEQFF. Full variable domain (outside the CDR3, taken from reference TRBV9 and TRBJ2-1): DSGVTQTPKHLITATGQRVTLRCSPRSGDLSVYWYQQSLDQGLQFLIQYYNGEERAKGNILERFSAQQFPDLHSELNLSSLELGDSALYFCASSVEGGSLGNEQFFGPGTRLTVL.

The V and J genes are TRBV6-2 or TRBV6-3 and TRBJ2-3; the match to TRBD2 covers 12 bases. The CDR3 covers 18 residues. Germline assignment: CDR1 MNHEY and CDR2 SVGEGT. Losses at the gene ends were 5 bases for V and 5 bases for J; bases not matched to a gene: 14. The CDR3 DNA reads TGTGCCAGCAGTCCCGAACCGCGACTAGCGGGAGCTATAGATACGCAGTATTTT. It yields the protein CASSPEPRLAGAIDTQYF.

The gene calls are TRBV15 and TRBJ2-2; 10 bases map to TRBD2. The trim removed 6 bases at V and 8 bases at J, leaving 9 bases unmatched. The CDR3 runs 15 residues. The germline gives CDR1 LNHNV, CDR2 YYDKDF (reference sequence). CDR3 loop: CATRLAGSNSGELFF. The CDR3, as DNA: TGTGCCACCAGACTAGCGGGAAGTAACAGTGGGGAGCTGTTTTTT.

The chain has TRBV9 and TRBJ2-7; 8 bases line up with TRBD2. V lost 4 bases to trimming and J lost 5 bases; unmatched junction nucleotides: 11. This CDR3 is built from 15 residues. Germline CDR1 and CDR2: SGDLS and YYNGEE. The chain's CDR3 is CASSPFGAGENEQYF. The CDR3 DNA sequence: TGTGCCAGCAGCCCCTTCGGAGCGGGAGAGAACGAGCAGTACTTC. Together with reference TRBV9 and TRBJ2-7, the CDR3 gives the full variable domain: DSGVTQTPKHLITATGQRVTLRCSPRSGDLSVYWYQQSLDQGLQFLIQYYNGEERAKGNILERFSAQQFPDLHSELNLSSLELGDSALYFCASSPFGAGENEQYFGPGTRLTVT.

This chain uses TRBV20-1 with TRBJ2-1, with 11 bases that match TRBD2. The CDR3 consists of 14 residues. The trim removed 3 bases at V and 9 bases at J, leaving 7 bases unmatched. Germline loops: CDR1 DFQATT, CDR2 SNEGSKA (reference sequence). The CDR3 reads CSASTSGRFGEQFF. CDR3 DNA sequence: TGCAGTGCTAGTACTAGCGGGAGATTCGGTGAGCAGTTCTTC.

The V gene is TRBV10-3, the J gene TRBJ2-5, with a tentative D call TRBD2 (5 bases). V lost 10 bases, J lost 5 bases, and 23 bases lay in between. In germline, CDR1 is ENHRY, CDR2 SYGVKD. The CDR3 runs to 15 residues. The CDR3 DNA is TGTGCCACTAGCCCAACACGAGGGCCGGGGGAGACCCAGTACTTC. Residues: CATSPTRGPGETQYF.

This CDR3 reads CAISGGSSNTGELFF. CDR3 DNA sequence: TGTGCCATCAGTGGAGGGAGTTCGAACACCGGGGAGCTGTTTTTT. This chain connects TRBV10-3 to TRBJ2-2, with D possibly TRBD2 on 5 matching bases. Trimming stripped 4 bases from V and 0 bases from J, with 9 bases between. The CDR3 consists of 15 residues. Germline-derived CDR1 and CDR2 are ENHRY and SYGVKD.

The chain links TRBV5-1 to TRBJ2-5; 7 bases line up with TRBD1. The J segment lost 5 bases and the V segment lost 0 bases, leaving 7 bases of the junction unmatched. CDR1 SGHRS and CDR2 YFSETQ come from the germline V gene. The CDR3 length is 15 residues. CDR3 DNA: TGCGCCAGCAGCTTGGCAAATGACAGGGAGGAGACCCAGTACTTC. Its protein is CASSLANDREETQYF.

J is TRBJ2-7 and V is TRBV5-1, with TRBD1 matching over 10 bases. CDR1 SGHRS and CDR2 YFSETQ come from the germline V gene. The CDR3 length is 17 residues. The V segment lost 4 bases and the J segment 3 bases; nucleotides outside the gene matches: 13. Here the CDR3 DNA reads TGCGCCAGCAGCCTGCAGTCGGTAAGGGACAGGGGCTACGAGCAGTACTTC. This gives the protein CASSLQSVRDRGYEQYF.

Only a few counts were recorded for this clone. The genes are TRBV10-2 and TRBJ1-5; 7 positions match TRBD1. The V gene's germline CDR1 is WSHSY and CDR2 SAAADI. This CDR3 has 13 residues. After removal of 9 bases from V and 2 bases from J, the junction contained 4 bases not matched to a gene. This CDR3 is CASTGEGNQPQHF. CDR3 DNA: TGCGCCAGTACAGGGGAGGGCAATCAGCCCCAGCATTTT.

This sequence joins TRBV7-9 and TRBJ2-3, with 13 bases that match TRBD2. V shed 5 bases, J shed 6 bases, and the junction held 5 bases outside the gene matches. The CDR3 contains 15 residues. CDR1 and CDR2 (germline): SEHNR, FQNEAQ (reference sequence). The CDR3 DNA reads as TGTGCCAGCAGCCGCGGGACTAGCGGGACTGATACGCAGTATTTT. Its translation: CASSRGTSGTDTQYF.

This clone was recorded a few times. The CDR3 is CASSQIRRGFTEAFF. In DNA form, the CDR3 reads TGCGCCAGCAGCCAGATTCGGCGCGGCTTTACTGAAGCTTTCTTT. The chain has TRBV4-3 and TRBJ1-1; D unclear. CDR1 is LGHNA, CDR2 YSLEER, per germline. The CDR3 is 15 amino acids. Trimming took 3 bases from V and 5 from J, leaving 16 bases between them.

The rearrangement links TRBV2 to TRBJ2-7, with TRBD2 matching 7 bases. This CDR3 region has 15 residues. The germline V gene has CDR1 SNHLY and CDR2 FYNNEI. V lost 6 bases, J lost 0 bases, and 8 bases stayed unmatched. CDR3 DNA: TGTGCCAGCAGCTTCCGGGGGGAGAGCTCCTACGAGCAGTACTTC. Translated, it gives CASSFRGESSYEQYF.

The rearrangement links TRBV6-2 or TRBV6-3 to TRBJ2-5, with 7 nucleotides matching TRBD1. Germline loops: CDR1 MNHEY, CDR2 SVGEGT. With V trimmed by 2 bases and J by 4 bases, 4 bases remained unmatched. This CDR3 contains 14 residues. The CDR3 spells CASSYDRVLETQYF. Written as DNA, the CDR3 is TGTGCCAGCAGTTACGACAGGGTTTTAGAGACCCAGTACTTC.

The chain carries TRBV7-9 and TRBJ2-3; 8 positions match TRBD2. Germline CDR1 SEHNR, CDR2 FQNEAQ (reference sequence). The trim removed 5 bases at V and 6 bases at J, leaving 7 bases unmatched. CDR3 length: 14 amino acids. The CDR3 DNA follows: TGTGCCAGCAGCCGAGCGGGAGTGAGTGATACGCAGTATTTT. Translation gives CASSRAGVSDTQYF.

CDR3 nucleotide sequence: TGCAGCGTTGTCTATTATGTGGGCGGGAACATTCAGTACTTC. Translated: CSVVYYVGGNIQYF. This chain joins TRBV29-1 and TRBJ2-4, with TRBD2 as a possible D gene (5 bases). V gave up 4 bases and J gave up 7 bases, with 17 bases separating them. CDR3 length: 14 amino acids. The germline gives CDR1 SQVTM, CDR2 ANQGSEA.

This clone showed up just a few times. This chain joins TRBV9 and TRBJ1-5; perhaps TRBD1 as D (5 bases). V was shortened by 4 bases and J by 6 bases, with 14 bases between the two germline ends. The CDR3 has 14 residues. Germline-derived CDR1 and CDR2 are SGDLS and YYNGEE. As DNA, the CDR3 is TGTGCCAGCAGCTTAGATGGGGGGAGTCAGCCCCAGCATTTT. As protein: CASSLDGGSQPQHF. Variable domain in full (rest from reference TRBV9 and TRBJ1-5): DSGVTQTPKHLITATGQRVTLRCSPRSGDLSVYWYQQSLDQGLQFLIQYYNGEERAKGNILERFSAQQFPDLHSELNLSSLELGDSALYFCASSLDGGSQPQHFGDGTRLSIL.

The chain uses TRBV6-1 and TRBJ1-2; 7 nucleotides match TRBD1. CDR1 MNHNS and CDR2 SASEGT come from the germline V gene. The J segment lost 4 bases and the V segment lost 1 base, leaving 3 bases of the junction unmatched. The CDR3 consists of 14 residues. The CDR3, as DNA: TGTGCCAGCAGTGAAGGGGGGACAGTCTATGGCTACACCTTC. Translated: CASSEGGTVYGYTF.

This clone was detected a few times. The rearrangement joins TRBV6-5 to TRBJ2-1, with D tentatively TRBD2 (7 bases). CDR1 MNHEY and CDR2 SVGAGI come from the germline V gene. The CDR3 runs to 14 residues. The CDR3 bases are TGTGCTATAGGTGGGAGGGGGACCTACAATGAGCAGTTCTTC. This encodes CAIGGRGTYNEQFF.

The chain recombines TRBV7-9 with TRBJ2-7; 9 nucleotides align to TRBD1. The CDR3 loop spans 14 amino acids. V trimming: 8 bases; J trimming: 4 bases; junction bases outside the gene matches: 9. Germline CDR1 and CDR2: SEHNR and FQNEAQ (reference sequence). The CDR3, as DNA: TGTGCCAGCTTCCCCGCGACAGGGGGGTACGAGCAGTACTTC. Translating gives CASFPATGGYEQYF.

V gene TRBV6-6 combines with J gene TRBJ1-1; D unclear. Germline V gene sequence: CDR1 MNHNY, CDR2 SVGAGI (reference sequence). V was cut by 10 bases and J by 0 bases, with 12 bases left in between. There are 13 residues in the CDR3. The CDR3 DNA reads TGTGCCACCCTAGACGGCCTGAACACTGAAGCTTTCTTT. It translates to CATLDGLNTEAFF.

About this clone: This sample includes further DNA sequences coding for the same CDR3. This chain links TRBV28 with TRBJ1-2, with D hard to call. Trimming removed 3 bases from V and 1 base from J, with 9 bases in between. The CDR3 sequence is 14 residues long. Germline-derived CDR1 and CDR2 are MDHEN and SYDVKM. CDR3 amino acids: CASSLGTVNYGYTF. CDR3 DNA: TGTGCCAGCAGTTTGGGCACAGTTAACTATGGCTACACCTTC.

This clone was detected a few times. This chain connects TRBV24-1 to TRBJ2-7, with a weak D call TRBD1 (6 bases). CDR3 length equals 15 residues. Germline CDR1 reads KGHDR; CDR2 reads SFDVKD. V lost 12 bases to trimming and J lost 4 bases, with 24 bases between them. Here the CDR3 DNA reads TGTGCCTCCGGCAGGGGCCTCCCCCCACTTTACGAGCAGTACTTC. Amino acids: CASGRGLPPLYEQYF.

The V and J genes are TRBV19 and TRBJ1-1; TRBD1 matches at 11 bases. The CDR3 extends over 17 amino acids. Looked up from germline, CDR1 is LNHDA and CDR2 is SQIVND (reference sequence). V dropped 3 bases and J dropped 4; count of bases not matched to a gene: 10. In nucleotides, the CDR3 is TGTGCCAGTAGTATTCGGAGGACAGGGGGCGCGTCCACTGAAGCTTTCTTT. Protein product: CASSIRRTGGASTEAFF.